Below, 7 T cell receptor beta chains from the same sample are listed, as sequenced in a study of T-cell reconstitution after alpha-beta-depleted transplantation in children. The TCRbeta library incorporated unique molecular identifiers. One entry per CDR3 protein, called by TCRdb with MiXCR from the PCR reads. This sample yields 450,000 to 550,000 distinct CDR3 sequences, of which roughly 11% are seen a single time; 14% belongs to the top ten. The sequences come from PBMCs, mostly from graft donor cells, collected 180 days after TCRalphabeta/CD19-depleted stem cell transplant. The receptors originated from a female patient under 10 years old who had a stem cell transplant for aplastic anemia, so the T cells may come from the graft donor.

The chain recombines TRBV7-6 with TRBJ1-2; 7 bases match TRBD1. The V gene end was trimmed by 4 bases and the J gene end by 10 bases; junction bases not matched to a gene: 9. CDR1 is SGHVS and CDR2 is FNYEAQ in the germline V gene. The CDR3 length is 13 residues. The CDR3 loop is CASSSPTGIDYTF. CDR3 bases: TGTGCCAGCAGCTCCCCGACAGGGATTGACTACACCTTC.

The gene calls are TRBV7-2 and TRBJ1-3; the D gene is possibly TRBD1 (5 bases). Germline V CDR1 and CDR2: SGHTA, FQGNSA. V shed 5 bases and J shed 0 bases, with 14 bases lying between them. The CDR3 has 16 residues. The CDR3 DNA reads as TGTGCCAGCAGCCCGGGACGTCGGGTCTCTGGAAACACCATATATTTT. It codes for CASSPGRRVSGNTIYF.

The gene calls are TRBV7-8 and TRBJ1-1; D ambiguous. Per the germline V gene, CDR1 is SGHVS and CDR2 is FQNEAQ. The V end was cut by 5 bases, the J end by 1 base, with 8 bases between. CDR3 length: 13 residues. This CDR3 reads CASSLSKNTEAFF. The DNA of the CDR3 is TGTGCCAGCAGCCTCAGTAAGAACACTGAAGCTTTCTTT.

This clonotype appeared many times. This chain uses TRBV2 with TRBJ1-1; no clear D gene. The CDR3 is 13 residues long. Trimming removed 5 bases from V and 4 bases from J, with 11 bases in between. Germline values: CDR1 SNHLY, CDR2 FYNNEI. The CDR3 DNA reads as TGTGCCAGCAGTATCTGGGAGAGCACTGAAGCTTTCTTT. Amino acid sequence: CASSIWESTEAFF.

This clonotype was found a few times. This rearrangement joins TRBV20-1 to TRBJ2-7; 9 bases line up with TRBD2. This CDR3 comprises 17 residues. The junction had 19 bases not matched to a gene; V was cut back by 3 bases and J by 7 bases. The V gene's germline CDR1 is DFQATT and CDR2 SNEGSKA (reference sequence). CDR3 coding DNA: TGCAGTGCTAGGAGGAGGCTAGCGGGACCCCCCTGGGGGGAGCAGTACTTC. Translating gives CSARRRLAGPPWGEQYF.

This clonotype was picked up a small number of times. The rearrangement links TRBV29-1 to TRBJ2-1; weak D call: TRBD2 (5 bases). There are 11 residues in the CDR3. Trimming left V 6 bases short and J 12 bases short, with 15 bases between. Germline V CDR1 and CDR2: SQVTM, ANQGSEA. Here the CDR3 reads CSVRTPRWQFF. The CDR3 DNA is TGCAGCGTCCGGACTCCCCGTTGGCAGTTCTTC.

The rearrangement links TRBV19 to TRBJ2-1, with unresolved D. The V end was cut by 3 bases, the J end by 0 bases, with 6 bases between. CDR1 LNHDA and CDR2 SQIVND come from the germline V gene (reference sequence). The CDR3 runs to 14 residues. Here the CDR3 DNA reads TGTGCCAGTAGTATTGGTCTCTCCTACAATGAGCAGTTCTTC. Translation: CASSIGLSYNEQFF.